This T cell receptor beta chain is drawn from a study of blood T cell repertoires in COVID-19. Study-level background: The study drew acute and convalescent COVID-19 samples from the United States, Italy and Spain. T cells, B-cell-depleted T cells, or PBMCs supplied cDNA or gDNA.

Germline V gene lookup returns CDR1 SGHRS and CDR2 YFSETQ. Losses at the gene ends were 2 bases for V and 4 bases for J; bases not matched to a gene: 2. The CDR3 runs 14 residues. Authors' data handling: The authors estimated nucleated cell counts from reference gene primer amplification. The protocol was immunoSEQ multiplex PCR, while the TCRdb copy is restricted to in-frame clones and leaves out a portion. Clonal size and the V and J genes are those of that table, whereas D and trimming came from the DNA. The repertoire holds about 15,000 clones, with more than 70% as singletons. This chain links TRBV5-1 with TRBJ2-3; 9 bases agree with TRBD2. The receptor's source is a human donor in a cohort sampled during active COVID-19. The sample consisted of peripheral blood. The CDR3 DNA reads TGCGCCAGCAGCTTTCTAGCGGGATCAGATACGCAGTATTTT. Its translation is CASSFLAGSDTQYF.